The entry below gives a single T cell receptor beta chain sequence along with its context. Its antigen is unknown. This CDR3 spans 16 amino acids. The V and J ends lost 4 bases and 0 bases, in that order; junction bases with no gene match: 6. Germline V gene data show CDR1 as SGDLS and CDR2 as YYNGEE. Using immunoSEQ multiplex PCR, the repertoire was profiled, and TCRdb retains in-frame clones only, with some absent. Among about 150,000 clones listed, around 95% were seen once. These data belong to a study of T cell responses to AZD1222 COVID-19 vaccine. Broader study findings: Spike was spanned by vaccine-associated CD4 TCRs, which were dominant at 160-218 and 743-854. Two AZD1222 administrations were followed by greater Spike-specific TCR breadth and depth. All repertoire sampling was performed exclusively after the peak T cell response. Females made up more of the donors, who were largely white British, and clonal diversity may have come out too low.

The sample was peripheral blood, taken on day 0 of AZD1222 vaccination. V gene TRBV9 combines with J gene TRBJ2-1; 8 bases map to TRBD1. This clonotype originated in an adult in good health. As DNA, the CDR3 is TGTGCCAGCAGCTTACGGACAGGGAGCTCCTACAATGAGCAGTTCTTC. Protein: CASSLRTGSSYNEQFF.